These T cell receptor beta chains were read from a single sample in a study of blood T cell repertoires in COVID-19. TCRdb's table, derived via immunoSEQ multiplex PCR, lists solely in-frame clones and lacks some. The table records tens of thousands of clones, around 80% of them present only once. The material sequenced was peripheral blood. Source of these receptors: a woman over 75 with acute or convalescent COVID-19. Each CDR3 is given with its conserved first and last residue. Fields, in order: clone size, V gene, D gene, J gene, CDR3 DNA, CDR3 protein. The D gene is left open where the match is weak. A clone size is listed for some rows: how often the clone was seen (once, few, many), or a class if it is expanded.

>NA|TRBV9|NA|TRBJ2-2
TGTGCCAGCAGCGTACCCCAGCGTACGAACACCGGGGAGCTGTTTTTT
CASSVPQRTNTGELFF
>NA|TRBV27|NA|TRBJ1-2
NA
CASSSSTGVYGYTF
>NA|TRBV5-1|NA|TRBJ2-5
TGCGCCAGCAGCCCCGGGGGACAAGAGACCCAGTACTTC
CASSPGGQETQYF
>few|TRBV18|TRBD1|TRBJ2-3
TGTGCCAGCTCGCTTAGGACAGGGGGCACAGATACGCAGTATTTT
CASSLRTGGTDTQYF
>NA|TRBV6-6|TRBD1|TRBJ1-5
TGTGCCAGCAGCAGGGGGGCCCAGCAGCCCCAGCATTTT
CASSRGAQQPQHF
>NA|TRBV4-2|TRBD2|TRBJ2-2
TGTGCCAGCAGCCAAGAAAGGCGGGGGGGCCGGACCGGGGAGCTGTTTTTT
CASSQERRGGRTGELFF
>NA|TRBV10-2|NA|TRBJ2-7
TGCGCCAGCAGTGAAGGGGGTCCCTACGAGCAGTACTTC
CASSEGGPYEQYF
>NA|TRBV5-5|TRBD1|TRBJ2-7
TGTGCCAGCAGCTTGGCCGGGACAGGGGGCGCCGAGCAGTACTTC
CASSLAGTGGAEQYF
>once|TRBV27|TRBD1|TRBJ1-2
TGTGCCAGCAGTTTAAGGGGGCAGGGGGATGGCTACACCTTC
CASSLRGQGDGYTF
>NA|TRBV19|TRBD1|TRBJ1-2
TGTGCCAGTAGTCGGGGACAGGCTCTCTATGGCTACACCTTC
CASSRGQALYGYTF
>NA|TRBV27|NA|TRBJ2-3
TGTGCCAGCAGTTTGGGCAGAACAGATACGCAGTATTTT
CASSLGRTDTQYF
>NA|TRBV5-1|NA|TRBJ1-6
TGCGCCAGCAGCCGAGATGAGTCGGGACCCCTCCACTTT
CASSRDESGPLHF
>NA|TRBV7-9|TRBD2|TRBJ2-7
TGTGCCAGCACCGGGACTAGCGGAGGTCGTTACGAGCAGTACTTC
CASTGTSGGRYEQYF
>NA|TRBV6-5|TRBD1|TRBJ1-5
TGTGCCAGCATTGGGACAGGGGAACAGCCCCAGCATTTT
CASIGTGEQPQHF
>NA|TRBV15|NA|TRBJ2-3
TGTGCCACCTCCAGGACAGACACAGATACGCAGTATTTT
CATSRTDTDTQYF
>NA|TRBV27|TRBD1|TRBJ1-2
TGTGCCAGCAGTTTTCGGACAGGGGGCGGAACTGGCTACACCTTC
CASSFRTGGGTGYTF
>NA|TRBV5-1|TRBD2|TRBJ2-2
TGCGCCAGCACCTCGTCAGGACTAGCGGGAGTCGGGACCGGGGAGCTGTTTTTT
CASTSSGLAGVGTGELFF